The T cell receptor beta chain under discussion was sequenced for a study of OX40 agonist ivuxolimab in advanced cancers. Study-wide results and caveats: Antigens targeted by the expanded peripheral T cells were not determined.

The assay was immunoSEQ multiplex PCR, and TCRdb's table has in-frame clones only and misses some. The table shows about 39,000 clones, with about 93% occurring only once. The ends were cut back, 2 bases at V and 4 bases at J, with 15 bases in the middle. The CDR3 loop spans 16 amino acids. Per the germline V gene, CDR1 is KGHSH and CDR2 is LQKENI. This clone was counted once. Its antigen is not known. The receptor was isolated from an adult with an advanced solid tumor such as melanoma, head and neck, liver or kidney cancer. The sample here was CD4+ or CD8+ T cells sorted from blood, taken in a trial of the OX40 agonist ivuxolimab. This chain connects TRBV18 to TRBJ1-3; weak D call: TRBD1 (5 bases). The CDR3 coding sequence is TGTGCCAGCTCACCAAACGGGGGAGCATCCGGAAACACCATATATTTT. It yields the protein CASSPNGGASGNTIYF.